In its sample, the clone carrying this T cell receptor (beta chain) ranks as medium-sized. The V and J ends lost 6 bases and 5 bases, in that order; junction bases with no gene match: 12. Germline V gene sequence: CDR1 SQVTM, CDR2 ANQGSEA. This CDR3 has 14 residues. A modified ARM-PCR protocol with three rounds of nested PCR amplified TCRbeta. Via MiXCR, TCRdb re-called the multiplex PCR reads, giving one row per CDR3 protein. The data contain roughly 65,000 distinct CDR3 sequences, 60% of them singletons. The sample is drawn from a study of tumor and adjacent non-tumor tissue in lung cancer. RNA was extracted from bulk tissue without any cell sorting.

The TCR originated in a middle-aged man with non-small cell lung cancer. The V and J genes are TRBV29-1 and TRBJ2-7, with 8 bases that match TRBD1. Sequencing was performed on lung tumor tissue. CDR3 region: CSVVTGTGFNEQYF. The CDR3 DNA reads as TGCAGCGTAGTTACCGGGACAGGCTTCAACGAGCAGTACTTC.